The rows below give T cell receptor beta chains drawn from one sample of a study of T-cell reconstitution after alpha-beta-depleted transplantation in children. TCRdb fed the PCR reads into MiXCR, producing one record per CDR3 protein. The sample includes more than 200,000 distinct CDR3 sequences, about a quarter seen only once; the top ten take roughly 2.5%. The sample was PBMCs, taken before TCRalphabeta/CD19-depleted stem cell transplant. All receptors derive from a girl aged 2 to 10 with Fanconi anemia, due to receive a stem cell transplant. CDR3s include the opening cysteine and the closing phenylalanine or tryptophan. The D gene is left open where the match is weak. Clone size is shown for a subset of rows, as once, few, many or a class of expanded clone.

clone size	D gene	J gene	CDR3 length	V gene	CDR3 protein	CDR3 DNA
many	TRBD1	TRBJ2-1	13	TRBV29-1	CSADGQGGNEQFF	TGCAGCGCGGACGGACAGGGGGGCAATGAGCAGTTCTTC
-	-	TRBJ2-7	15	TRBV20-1	CSASILRASPYEQYF	TGCAGTGCTAGTATTCTTCGGGCTAGCCCCTACGAGCAGTACTTC
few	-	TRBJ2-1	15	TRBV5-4	CASSLDASSYNEQFF	TGTGCCAGCAGCTTGGATGCGAGCTCCTACAATGAGCAGTTCTTC
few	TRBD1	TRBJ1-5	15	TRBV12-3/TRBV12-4	CASSITGGGLQPQHF	TGTGCCAGCAGTATCACAGGGGGGGGGTTGCAGCCCCAGCATTTT
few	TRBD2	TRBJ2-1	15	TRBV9	CASSSRLASSNEQFF	TGTGCCAGCAGCTCCCGACTAGCGAGTAGCAATGAGCAGTTCTTC
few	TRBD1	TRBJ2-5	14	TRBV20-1	CSARNRGTQETQYF	TGCAGTGCTAGGAACAGGGGGACCCAAGAGACCCAGTACTTC
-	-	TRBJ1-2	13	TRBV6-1	CASSETGTRGYTF	TGTGCCAGCAGTGAAACCGGGACTCGGGGCTACACCTTC
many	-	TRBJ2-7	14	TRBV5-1	CASSLVPGLYEQYF	TGCGCCAGCAGCTTGGTTCCGGGCCTATACGAGCAGTACTTC
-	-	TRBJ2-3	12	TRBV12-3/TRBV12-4	CASSFFIDTQYF	TGTGCCAGCAGTTTCTTCATAGATACGCAGTATTTT
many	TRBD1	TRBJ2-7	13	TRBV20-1	CSAGRDRYYEQYF	TGCAGTGCTGGCCGGGACAGGTACTACGAGCAGTACTTC
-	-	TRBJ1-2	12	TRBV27	CASSLKGNGYTF	TGTGCCAGCAGTTTAAAGGGGAATGGCTACACCTTC
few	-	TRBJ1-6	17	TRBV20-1	CCARDQGSSSYNSPLHF	TGCTGTGCTAGAGATCAGGGCTCTAGCTCCTATAATTCACCCCTCCACTTT
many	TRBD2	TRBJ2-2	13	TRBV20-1	CSRPGLPTGELFF	TGTTCACGCCCGGGACTACCCACCGGGGAGCTGTTTTTT
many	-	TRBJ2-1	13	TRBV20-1	CSARRTEYNEQFF	TGCAGTGCTAGAAGGACGGAGTACAATGAGCAGTTCTTC
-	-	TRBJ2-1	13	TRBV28	CASSIGGLAKQFF	TGTGCCAGCAGTATAGGTGGGCTAGCAAAGCAGTTCTTC
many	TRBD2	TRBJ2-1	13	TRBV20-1	CSLILAGYNEQFF	TGCAGTCTGATACTAGCGGGATACAATGAGCAGTTCTTC
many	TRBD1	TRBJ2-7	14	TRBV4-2	CASSQETGGYEQYF	TGTGCCAGCAGCCAAGAAACAGGGGGCTACGAGCAGTACTTC
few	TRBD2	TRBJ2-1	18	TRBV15	CATSSNIRGLAAYNEQFF	TGTGCCACCAGCAGCAATATTAGGGGACTAGCGGCCTACAATGAGCAGTTCTTC
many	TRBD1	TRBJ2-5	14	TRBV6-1	CASSPRTGSETQYF	TGTGCCAGCAGCCCCCGGACAGGGTCAGAGACCCAGTACTTC
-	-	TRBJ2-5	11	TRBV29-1	CSVPKGGTQYF	TGCAGCGTACCTAAGGGGGGGACCCAGTACTTC
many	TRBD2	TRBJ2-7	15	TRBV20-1	CSAPNPIGTTYEQYF	TGCAGTGCTCCGAATCCGATCGGGACTACCTACGAGCAGTACTTC
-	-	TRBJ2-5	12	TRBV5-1	CASTYSGETQYF	TGCGCCAGCACATATTCGGGGGAGACCCAGTACTTC
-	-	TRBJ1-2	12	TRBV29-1	CSVVKGIYGYTF	TGCAGCGTTGTAAAGGGGATTTACGGCTACACCTTC
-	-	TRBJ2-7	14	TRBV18	CASSPRTDRYEQYF	TGTGCCAGCTCACCGAGGACTGATCGCTACGAGCAGTACTTC
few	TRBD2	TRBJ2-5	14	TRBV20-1	CSASDRTSGETQYF	TGCAGTGCTAGTGATCGGACTAGCGGAGAGACCCAGTACTTC
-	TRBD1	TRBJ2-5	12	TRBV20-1	CSAQRQGETQYF	TGCAGTGCTCAAAGACAGGGGGAGACCCAGTACTTC
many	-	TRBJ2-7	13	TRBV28	CASSFGLSYEQYF	TGTGCCAGCAGTTTCGGCCTTTCCTACGAGCAGTACTTC
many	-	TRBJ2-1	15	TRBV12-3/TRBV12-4	CASSPEVLSYNEQFF	TGTGCCAGCAGTCCTGAGGTTCTCTCCTACAATGAGCAGTTCTTC
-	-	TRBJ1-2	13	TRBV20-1	CSASTAFNYGYTF	TGCAGTGCTTCGACAGCTTTTAACTATGGCTACACCTTC
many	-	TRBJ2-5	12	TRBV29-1	CSVVLGGETQYF	TGCAGCGTTGTCCTGGGGGGCGAGACCCAGTACTTC
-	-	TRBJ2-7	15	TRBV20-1	CSARAWTVASYEQYF	TGCAGTGCTAGAGCCTGGACGGTGGCCTCCTACGAGCAGTACTTC
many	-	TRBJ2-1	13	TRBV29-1	CSVESSTYNEQFF	TGCAGCGTTGAATCTAGCACCTACAATGAGCAGTTCTTC
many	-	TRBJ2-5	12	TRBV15	CATSRDQETQYF	TGTGCCACCAGCAGAGATCAGGAGACCCAGTACTTC
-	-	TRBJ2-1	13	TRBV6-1	CASSPYTHNEQFF	TGTGCCAGCAGTCCTTATACACACAATGAGCAGTTCTTC
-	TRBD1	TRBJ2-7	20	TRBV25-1	CASSEGGIRGQGLHSYEQYF	TGTGCCAGCAGCGAAGGGGGGATCAGGGGGCAAGGACTCCACTCCTACGAGCAGTACTTC
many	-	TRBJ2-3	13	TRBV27	CASSLLYTDTQYF	TGTGCCAGCAGTTTATTGTACACAGATACGCAGTATTTT
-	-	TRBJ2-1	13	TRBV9	CASSVALRGEQFF	TGTGCCAGCAGCGTAGCCCTGAGGGGAGAGCAGTTCTTC
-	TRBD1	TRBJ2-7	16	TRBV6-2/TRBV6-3	CASSYPRRQGNYEQYF	TGTGCCAGCAGTTACCCACGTCGACAGGGAAACTACGAGCAGTACTTC
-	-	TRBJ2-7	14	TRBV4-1	CASSQRVVNYEQYF	TGCGCCAGCAGCCAGCGGGTAGTGAACTACGAGCAGTACTTC
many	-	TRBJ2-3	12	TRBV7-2	CASSLASDTQYF	TGTGCCAGCAGCTTAGCGTCAGATACGCAGTATTTT
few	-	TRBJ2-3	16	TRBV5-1	CASSLGLSLSTDTQYF	TGCGCCAGCAGCTTGGGCCTGTCCCTTAGCACAGATACGCAGTATTTT
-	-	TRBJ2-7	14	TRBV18	CASSPTLQGYEQYF	TGTGCCAGCTCACCTACTTTACAGGGCTACGAGCAGTACTTC
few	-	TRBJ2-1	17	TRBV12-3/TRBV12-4	CASSLGLRRSSYNEQFF	TGTGCCAGCAGTTTAGGGCTTCGGCGGAGCTCCTACAATGAGCAGTTCTTC
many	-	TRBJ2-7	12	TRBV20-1	CSANTKGTEQYF	TGCAGTGCTAACACCAAGGGGACGGAGCAGTACTTC
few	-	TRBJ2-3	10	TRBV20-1	CSATRDTQYF	TGCAGTGCCACTAGGGATACGCAGTATTTT
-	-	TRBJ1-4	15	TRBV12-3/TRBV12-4	CASSPKRSANEKLFF	TGTGCCAGCAGTCCGAAGCGTAGCGCGAATGAAAAACTGTTTTTT
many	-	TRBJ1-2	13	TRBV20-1	CSASLPGFYGYTF	TGCAGTGCTAGCCTCCCGGGATTCTATGGCTACACCTTC
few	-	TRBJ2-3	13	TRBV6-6	CASRGGGTDTQYF	TGTGCCAGCCGTGGCGGGGGCACAGATACGCAGTATTTT
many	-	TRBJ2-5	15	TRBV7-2	CASSLGSWLLETQYF	TGTGCCAGCAGCTTAGGATCCTGGCTGCTAGAGACCCAGTACTTC
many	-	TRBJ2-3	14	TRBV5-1	CASAGGVVTDTQYF	TGCGCCAGCGCCGGCGGGGTGGTCACAGATACGCAGTATTTT